The 21 T cell receptor beta chains below were found in one sample sequenced in a study of post-analysis software for immune sequencing data. Their antigens are not known. General study points: TRBV5-6, TRBV5-1 and TRBV20-1 belonged to a set of roughly 5 TRBV segments that were more frequent in patients than controls.

Libraries were made from TCR beta cDNA, and they carried unique molecular identifiers. One entry per CDR3 protein results from TCRdb running MiXCR on the PCR reads. The sample lists 700,000 to 900,000 distinct CDR3 sequences; about half were seen once. The sequenced sample was blood. The source is a girl aged 5 to 17 with multiple sclerosis.

J is TRBJ2-5 and V is TRBV27; TRBD2 matches at 7 bases. The junction had 14 bases not matched to a gene; V was cut back by 2 bases and J by 5 bases. The CDR3 totals 17 residues. Germline values: CDR1 MNHEY, CDR2 SMNVEV (reference sequence). The CDR3 DNA sequence: TGTGCCAGCAGTTTACGGGCCGGACTAGTGGTATGGGAGACCCAGTACTTC. It translates to CASSLRAGLVVWETQYF.

This chain connects TRBV9 to TRBJ1-6; D gene unclear. The V end lost 2 bases, the J end lost 7 bases, and 16 bases lay between the germline ends. The CDR3 is 16 amino acids. In germline, CDR1 is SGDLS, CDR2 YYNGEE. The CDR3 DNA sequence: TGTGCCAGCAGCGTCGGGCAGGCCGCGGGAAATTCACCCCTCCACTTT. Its protein is CASSVGQAAGNSPLHF.

This clonotype was picked up a small number of times. V usage is TRBV29-1 and J usage is TRBJ2-7; no clear D gene. In germline, CDR1 is SQVTM, CDR2 ANQGSEA. The CDR3 spans 11 residues. Trimming took off 4 bases at V and 2 bases at J, with 6 bases between the two ends. CDR3 region: CSVAGTYEQYF. CDR3 bases: TGCAGCGTTGCGGGTACCTACGAGCAGTACTTC.

This sequence joins TRBV7-9 and TRBJ2-5; 7 positions agree with TRBD1. The J call is in doubt because the DNA end fits TRBJ2-7 better. Per the germline V gene, CDR1 is SEHNR and CDR2 is FQNEAQ (reference sequence). The CDR3 is 14 residues long. The CDR3 coding sequence is TGTGCCAGCAGCTGGGGACAGACTTTCTACGAGCAGTACTTC. Its protein product is CASSWGQTFYEQYF.

This clonotype occurred a few times. CDR3 DNA: TGCGCCAGCAGCCAAGATGTCCCGGGAGATACGCAGTATTTT. As protein: CASSQDVPGDTQYF. V usage is TRBV4-3 and J usage is TRBJ2-3; D unresolved. Trimming stripped 0 bases from V and 5 bases from J, with 9 bases between. The germline CDR1 and CDR2 sequences are LGHNA and YSLEER. This CDR3 has 14 residues.

In this sample, this clonotype turned up a few times. The chain carries TRBV15 and TRBJ1-2; possibly TRBD1 for D (5 bases). Between the trimmed V and J ends, which lost 3 bases and 3 bases, there was a span of 11 bases. The germline V gene encodes CDR1 LNHNV and CDR2 YYDKDF (reference sequence). This CDR3 is 14 amino acids long. In DNA form, the CDR3 reads TGTGCCACCAGCAGGGAGGGACGGCACTATGGCTACACCTTC. Translated: CATSREGRHYGYTF.

This clonotype showed up many times. This chain uses TRBV29-1 with TRBJ2-7; the match to TRBD1 covers 8 bases. This CDR3 region has 12 residues. Germline-derived CDR1 and CDR2 are SQVTM and ANQGSEA. V lost 7 bases and J lost 6; bases outside the gene matches: 8. As DNA, the CDR3 is TGCAGCGGCCAGACAGGGGTGGGCGAGCAGTACTTC. Its protein product is CSGQTGVGEQYF.

This clonotype came up once. The chain couples TRBV29-1 to TRBJ1-2; 10 nucleotides align to TRBD1. Looked up from germline, CDR1 is SQVTM and CDR2 is ANQGSEA. V was pared by 3 bases and J by 6 bases, with 1 base of the junction left unmatched. This CDR3 has 12 amino acids. The CDR3 region has the DNA TGCAGCGTTGAGGGACAGGGGCATGGCTACACCTTC. It yields the protein CSVEGQGHGYTF.

This clonotype was seen a handful of times. The chain couples TRBV12-3 or TRBV12-4 to TRBJ2-5, with TRBD2 matching 11 bases. With V trimmed by 4 bases and J by 11 bases, 12 bases remained unmatched. The CDR3 sequence is 15 residues long. In DNA form, the CDR3 reads TGTGCCAGCAGTTCCCTAGCGGGAGGTCGCGGTGAGCAGTACTTC. Protein sequence: CASSSLAGGRGEQYF.

This clonotype was counted a few times. V usage is TRBV10-3 and J usage is TRBJ2-1, with TRBD1 matching over 9 bases. CDR3 length equals 14 residues. Germline V CDR1 and CDR2: ENHRY, SYGVKD. J gave up 8 bases and V 7 bases, and 9 bases lay outside the gene matches. In DNA, the CDR3 is TGTGCCATCACTCCGGGACAGGGTGTCCATGAGCAGTTCTTC. Its translation: CAITPGQGVHEQFF.

The gene calls are TRBV27 and TRBJ2-3, with a possible D match to TRBD1 (5 bases). The ends were cut back, 7 bases at V and 0 bases at J, with 11 bases in the middle. This CDR3 comprises 14 residues. From germline, CDR1 is MNHEY and CDR2 SMNVEV (reference sequence). The CDR3 sequence: CASKGWSSTDTQYF. CDR3 DNA sequence: TGTGCCAGCAAGGGGTGGTCTAGCACAGATACGCAGTATTTT.

This chain links TRBV11-2 with TRBJ2-7, with 10 bases aligning to TRBD2. The CDR3 totals 17 residues. With V trimmed by 1 base and J by 0 bases, 6 bases remained unmatched. Germline CDR1 reads SGHAT; CDR2 reads FQNNGV. Here the CDR3 reads CASSLAQLAGISYEQYF. The CDR3 bases are TGTGCCAGCAGCTTAGCCCAACTAGCGGGGATCTCCTACGAGCAGTACTTC.

This clonotype was counted only a few times. The gene calls are TRBV4-3 and TRBJ2-5, with a weak D call TRBD1 (6 bases). Per germline, CDR1 LGHNA and CDR2 YSLEER. Trimming pared 4 bases from V and 2 bases from J, leaving 14 bases between. The CDR3 contains 15 residues. The CDR3 nucleotides read TGCGCCAGCAGCCCCGGCGGACAGCAACAAGAGACCCAGTACTTC. This encodes CASSPGGQQQETQYF.

The chain has TRBV7-2 and TRBJ2-4; D gene ambiguous. The J call is doubtful: the DNA matches TRBJ2-7 better. The germline V gene has CDR1 SGHTA and CDR2 FQGNSA. The CDR3 spans 13 residues. The CDR3 is CASSLAPVYEQYF. CDR3 bases: TGTGCCAGCAGCTTAGCGCCAGTTTACGAGCAGTACTTC.

The CDR3 nucleotides are TGCGCCAGCAGCTTGTATCGATCCTACAATGAGCAGTTCTTC. Protein product: CASSLYRSYNEQFF. The chain links TRBV5-1 to TRBJ2-1; D uncertain. Germline loops: CDR1 SGHRS, CDR2 YFSETQ. V was shortened by 1 base and J by 1 base, with 6 bases between the two germline ends. This CDR3 comprises 14 residues. The full variable domain, its missing parts supplied by reference TRBV5-1 and TRBJ2-1, is KAGVTQTPRYLIKTRGQQVTLSCSPISGHRSVSWYQQTPGQGLQFLFEYFSETQRNKGNFPGRFSGRQFSNSRSEMNVSTLELGDSALYLCASSLYRSYNEQFFGPGTRLTVL.

V usage is TRBV29-1 and J usage is TRBJ1-1; 7 bases are a match to TRBD1. V lost 7 bases and J lost 1; bases outside the gene matches: 3. This CDR3 region has 12 residues. Per germline, CDR1 SQVTM and CDR2 ANQGSEA. CDR3 nucleotide sequence: TGCAGCGCAACAGGGGCGAACACTGAAGCTTTCTTT. Protein sequence: CSATGANTEAFF.

The chain links TRBV11-2 to TRBJ2-5; no clear D gene. Germline CDR1 is SGHAT and CDR2 is FQNNGV. This CDR3 is built from 15 residues. With 5 bases removed from V and 4 bases from J, the gap between germline ends came to 17 bases. The CDR3: CASSQVTEAAETQYF. CDR3 DNA: TGTGCCAGCAGCCAAGTAACAGAGGCTGCAGAGACCCAGTACTTC.

V gene TRBV28 combines with J gene TRBJ2-2; D is perhaps TRBD2 (6 bases). Germline V gene lookup returns CDR1 MDHEN and CDR2 SYDVKM. CDR3 length equals 14 residues. V was clipped by 8 bases and J by 6 bases, with 16 bases between them. CDR3 nucleotides: TGTGCCAGCCGGCGGGGATGGAGCGCCGGGGAGCTGTTTTTT. This codes for CASRRGWSAGELFF.

V gene TRBV7-2 combines with J gene TRBJ1-2; D is unresolved. This CDR3 contains 9 residues. The germline gives CDR1 SGHTA, CDR2 FQGNSA. The V end lost 8 bases, the J end lost 4 bases, and 2 bases lay between the germline ends. Here the CDR3 reads CASLYGYTF. DNA of the CDR3: TGTGCCAGCCTCTATGGCTACACCTTC.

The gene calls are TRBV9 and TRBJ2-1, with 10 positions matching TRBD1. V lost 3 bases, J lost 8 bases, and 8 bases stayed unmatched. The CDR3 contains 15 residues. The germline V gene has CDR1 SGDLS and CDR2 YYNGEE. The CDR3, as DNA: TGTGCCAGCAGCGAAACTAAGACAGGGGGCCATGAGCAGTTCTTC. Encoded protein: CASSETKTGGHEQFF.

V gene TRBV7-2 combines with J gene TRBJ1-1; D unclear. The CDR3 extends over 15 amino acids. Germline CDR1 SGHTA, CDR2 FQGNSA. Trimming took off 1 base at V and 0 bases at J, with 9 bases between the two ends. CDR3 residues: CASSLDGVMNTEAFF. CDR3 sequence (DNA): TGTGCCAGCAGCTTAGACGGGGTAATGAACACTGAAGCTTTCTTT. Looking up the rest from reference TRBV7-2 and TRBJ1-1 gives the full variable domain: GAGVSQSPSNKVTEKGKDVELRCDPISGHTALYWYRQSLGQGLEFLIYFQGNSAPDKSGLPSDRFSAERTGGSVSTLTIQRTQQEDSAVYLCASSLDGVMNTEAFFGQGTRLTVV.